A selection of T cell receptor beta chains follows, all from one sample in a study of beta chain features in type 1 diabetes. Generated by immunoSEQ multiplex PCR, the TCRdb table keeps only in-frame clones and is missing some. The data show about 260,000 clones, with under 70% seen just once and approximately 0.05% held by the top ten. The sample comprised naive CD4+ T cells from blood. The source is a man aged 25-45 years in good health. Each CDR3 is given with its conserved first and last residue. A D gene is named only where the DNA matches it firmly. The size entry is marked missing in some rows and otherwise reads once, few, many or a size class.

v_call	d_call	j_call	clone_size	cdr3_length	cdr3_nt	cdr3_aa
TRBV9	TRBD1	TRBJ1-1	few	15	TGTGCCAGCAGCCCCCGGAGGGACAGCAACACTGAAGCTTTCTTT	CASSPRRDSNTEAFF
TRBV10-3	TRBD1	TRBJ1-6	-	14	TGTGCCATCAGTGGACAGGGCGATAATTCACCCCTCCACTTT	CAISGQGDNSPLHF
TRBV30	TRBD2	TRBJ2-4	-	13	TGTGCCTGGAACAATCTACCGGGGGGCATTCAGTACTTC	CAWNNLPGGIQYF
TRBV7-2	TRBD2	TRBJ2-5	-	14	TGTGCCAGCAGAGTAGCGGGGGCCTTGGAGACCCAGTACTTC	CASRVAGALETQYF
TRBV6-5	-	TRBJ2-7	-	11	TGTGCCAGCAGTCGGGGTTCCGAGCAGTACTTC	CASSRGSEQYF
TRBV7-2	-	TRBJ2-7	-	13	TGTGCCAGCAGCTTTACGGGGGGCGACGAGCAGTACTTC	CASSFTGGDEQYF
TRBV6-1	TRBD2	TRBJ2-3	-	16	TGTGCCAGCAGTGGCGGCTTACTAGCGGGAGGAGATACGCAGTATTTT	CASSGGLLAGGDTQYF
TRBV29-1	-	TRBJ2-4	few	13	TGCAGCGTTGAACAGGGTGCCAAAAACATTCAGTACTTC	CSVEQGAKNIQYF
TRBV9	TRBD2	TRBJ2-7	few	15	TGTGCCAGCAGCGCGACTAGCGGGAATGCCTACGAGCAGTACTTC	CASSATSGNAYEQYF
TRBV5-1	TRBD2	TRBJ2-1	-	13	TGCGCCAGCAGCTTGGAACTAGCGGGGCAGCAGTTCTTC	CASSLELAGQQFF
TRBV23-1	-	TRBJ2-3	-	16	TGCGCCAGCAGTCAACAACCGACTTACACCGGAGATACGCAGTATTTT	CASSQQPTYTGDTQYF
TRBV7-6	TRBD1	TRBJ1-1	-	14	TGTGCCAGCAGCTTCATCACAGGGGCCGCTGAAGCTTTCTTT	CASSFITGAAEAFF
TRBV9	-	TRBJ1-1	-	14	TGTGCCAGCAGCGTAGAAGCCCGGCACACTGAAGCTTTCTTT	CASSVEARHTEAFF
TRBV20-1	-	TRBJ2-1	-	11	TGCAGTGCTGGTGGATCGCATGAGCAGTTCTTC	CSAGGSHEQFF
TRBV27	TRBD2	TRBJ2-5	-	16	TGTGCCAGCAGTTTATCGGGACTAGCGGGGACGAAGACCCAGTACTTC	CASSLSGLAGTKTQYF
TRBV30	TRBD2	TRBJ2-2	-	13	TGTGCCTCGAGCGGGAAGAACACCGGGGAGCTGTTTTTT	CASSGKNTGELFF
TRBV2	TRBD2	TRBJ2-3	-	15	TGTGCCAGCAGTGTCGGCGGGAGGTCCACAGATACGCAGTATTTT	CASSVGGRSTDTQYF
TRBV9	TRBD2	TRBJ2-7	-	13	TGTGCCAGCGGTGGGAGGGCAGGCTACGAGCAGTACTTC	CASGGRAGYEQYF
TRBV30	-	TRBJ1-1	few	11	TGTGCCTGGAGGGGGTTCACTGAAGCTTTCTTT	CAWRGFTEAFF
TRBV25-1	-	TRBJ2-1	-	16	TGTGCCAGCAGTGAAATCGGCGGGGGCTCCTCGGTTGAGCAGTTCTTC	CASSEIGGGSSVEQFF
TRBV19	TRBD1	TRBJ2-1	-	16	TGTGCCAGTAGTATTGGTGCTAGGGGGCTAAGGAATGAGCAGTTCTTC	CASSIGARGLRNEQFF